This TCR beta chain derives from a study of human T cells and chemical hapten exposure. The study's library attached unique molecular identifiers to single cDNA molecules. TCRdb called the RACE reads again in MiXCR, with one record for every CDR3 protein. The table lists just over 90,000 distinct CDR3 sequences, around 8.8% of them singletons. Germline lookup yields CDR1 SEHNR and CDR2 FQNEAQ (reference sequence). The V end was cut by 5 bases, the J end by 1 base, with 8 bases between. This CDR3 has 13 amino acids. Time point specified: healthy volunteer bleed at 2 weeks. RNA extraction used unfractionated whole blood as the source of total RNA. This clonotype was found a few times.

The chain combines TRBV7-9 with TRBJ1-1; D perhaps matches TRBD1 (5 bases). Sequencing input: whole blood. This clonotype was obtained from a female donor in good health. Some clones in this sample may be carry-over from other donors' samples. In nucleotides, the CDR3 is TGTGCCAGCAGCCCGACAGAGAACACTGAAGCTTTCTTT. This sequence encodes CASSPTENTEAFF.